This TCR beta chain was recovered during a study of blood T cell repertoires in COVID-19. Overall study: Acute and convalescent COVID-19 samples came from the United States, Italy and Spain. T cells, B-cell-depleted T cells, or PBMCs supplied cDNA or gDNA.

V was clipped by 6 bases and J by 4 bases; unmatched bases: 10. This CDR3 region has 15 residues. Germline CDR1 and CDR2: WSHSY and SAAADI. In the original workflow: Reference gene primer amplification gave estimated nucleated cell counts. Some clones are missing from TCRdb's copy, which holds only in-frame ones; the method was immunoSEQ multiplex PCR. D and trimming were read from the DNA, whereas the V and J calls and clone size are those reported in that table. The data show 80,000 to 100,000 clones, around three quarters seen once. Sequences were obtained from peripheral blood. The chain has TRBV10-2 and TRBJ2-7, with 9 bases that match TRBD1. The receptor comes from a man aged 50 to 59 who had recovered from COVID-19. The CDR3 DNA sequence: TGCGCCAGCAGGAAGGGACAGGGTGATTTGTACGAGCAGTACTTC. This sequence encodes CASRKGQGDLYEQYF.